This T cell receptor beta chain is drawn from a study of blood T cell repertoires in COVID-19. Study-level background: Researchers got acute and convalescent COVID-19 samples from the United States, Italy and Spain. Nucleic acid was either cDNA or gDNA, and it came from T cells, B-cell-depleted T cells, or PBMCs.

The germline gives CDR1 MGHRA, CDR2 YSYEKL. Trimming shortened V by 0 bases and J by 5 bases, and 16 bases separated the two germline ends. The CDR3 runs to 16 residues. Authors' data handling: Amplified reference gene primers provided the basis for estimating nucleated cell counts. Assay: immunoSEQ multiplex PCR; the TCRdb copy retains only in-frame clones and omits some. V and J calls and clone size are as listed in that table; D and trimming were resolved from the DNA. This sample yields 35,000 to 40,000 clones, of which more than 65% are seen a single time; 25% to 30% belongs to the top ten. The source material was peripheral blood. The clonotype originates from a man older than 75 with active or convalescent COVID-19. V gene TRBV4-1 combines with J gene TRBJ1-2; D gene uncertain. The DNA for the CDR3 is TGCGCCAGCAGCCAAGACGTAGACCGAGGATCTTATGGCTACACCTTC. Translating it yields CASSQDVDRGSYGYTF.